A selection of T cell receptor beta chains follows, all from one sample in a study of T cell responses to AZD1222 COVID-19 vaccine. Only in-frame clones appear in the TCRdb table, and some are missing; sequencing was by immunoSEQ multiplex PCR. Of fewer than 150,000 clones in the sample, 85% to 90% were seen once. The sequencing here drew on peripheral blood, taken on day 0 of AZD1222 vaccination. The source is an adult in good health. Each CDR3 is given with its conserved first and last residue. Only part of the rows carry a size: once, few, many, or a class if the clone is expanded.

>.|TRBV30
CAWSYQGNEQFF
>.|TRBV7-8
CASSSGQGYQPQHF
>.|TRBV14
CASSHNVQGTGNTIYF
>.|TRBV30
CAWSPFRDSYGYTF
>.|TRBV6-1
CASSESKRGYTF
>.|TRBV28
CASSITGAAPNTEAFF
>.|TRBV5-1
CASSLGGGRSYEQYF
>.|TRBV5-1
CASSEQDLNTEAFF
>.|TRBV25-1
CASSPSNRGAYEQYF
>.|TRBV27
CASSHTAEGYTF
>once|TRBV2
CASKGQGRRIDEQFF
>.|TRBV5-4
CASSPPKGGNAEAFF
>.|TRBV7-9
CVGSRSYNEQFF
>.|TRBV27
CASSRRDPTLNSPLHF
>.|TRBV7-8
CASSPLNRVGRFQPQHF
>.|TRBV2
CASSGRGGVNTEAFF
>.|TRBV27
CASRPPSNRWGSYNEQFF
>.|TRBV19
CASSIGGGLEDEAFF
>.|TRBV30
CAWKRKENTGELFF
>.|TRBV4-1
CASSQTGYNQPQHF
>.|TRBV18
CASSPPNLWNTEAFF
>.|TRBV19
CASSIRVSVRGSSSNQPQHF
>.|TRBV6-5
CASKPGVPYEQYF
>.|TRBV6-5
CASRPSGGKNIQYF
>.|TRBV19
CASEKVLFGGQPQHF
>.|TRBV9
CASSVAGDSNQPQHF
>.|TRBV24-1
CATSDGTAYGYTF
>.|TRBV6-1
CASSEAAQVTGELFF
>.|TRBV3-1/TRBV3-2
CASSQVTGLTTEAFF
>.|TRBV19
CASTRGGSTSGNTIYF
>.|TRBV6-2/TRBV6-3
CASSLTGESGGYTF
>.|TRBV14
CASSQDIRAWETQYF
>.|TRBV12-3/TRBV12-4
CASRDRENYGYTF
>.|TRBV19
CASGVAPQPNNEQFF
>.|TRBV18
CASLQGEDTEAFF
>few|TRBV19
CASSPPGAGYTF